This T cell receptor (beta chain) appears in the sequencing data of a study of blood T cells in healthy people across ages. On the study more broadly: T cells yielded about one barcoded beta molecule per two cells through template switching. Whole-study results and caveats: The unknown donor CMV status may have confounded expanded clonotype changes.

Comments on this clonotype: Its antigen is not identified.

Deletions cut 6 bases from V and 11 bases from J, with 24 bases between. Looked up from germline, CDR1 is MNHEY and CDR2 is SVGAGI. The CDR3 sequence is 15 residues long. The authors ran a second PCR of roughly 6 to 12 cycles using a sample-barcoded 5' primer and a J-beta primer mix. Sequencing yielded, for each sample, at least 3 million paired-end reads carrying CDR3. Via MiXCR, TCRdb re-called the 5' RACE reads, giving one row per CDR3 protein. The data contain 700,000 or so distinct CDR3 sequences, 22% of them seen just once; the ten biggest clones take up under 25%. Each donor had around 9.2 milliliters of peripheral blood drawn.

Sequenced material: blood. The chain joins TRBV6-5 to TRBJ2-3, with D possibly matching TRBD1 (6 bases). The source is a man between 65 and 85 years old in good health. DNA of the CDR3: TGTGCCAGCAGGGGAACAGGGAGACACAGATATGTGCAGTATTTT. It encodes CASRGTGRHRYVQYF.